One sample yielded the 3 T cell receptor beta chains listed below, sequenced in a study of CD8 T cells in ankylosing spondylitis. A single record per CDR3 protein comes from TCRdb applying MiXCR to the 5' RACE reads. The sample contains 300,000 to 350,000 distinct CDR3 sequences, around 20% of which appear only once. Sequenced material: blood, either unsorted or a sorted T cell fraction (not recorded which). The receptors come from a female donor with ankylosing spondylitis or in good health (not recorded which).

J is TRBJ2-2 and V is TRBV4-3; D is unclear. The ends were cut back, 1 base at V and 7 bases at J, with 4 bases in the middle. This CDR3 spans 12 amino acids. Germline V gene lookup returns CDR1 LGHNA and CDR2 YSLEER. For the CDR3, the DNA is TGCGCCAGCAGCCAAGTGAGCGGGGAGCTGTTTTTT. Translating gives CASSQVSGELFF.

This clonotype occurred a few times. The chain uses TRBV7-2 and TRBJ2-5, with 7 nucleotides matching TRBD2. The junction had 8 bases not matched to a gene; V was cut back by 6 bases and J by 4 bases. This CDR3 spans 14 amino acids. CDR1 and CDR2 from the germline V gene are SGHTA and FQGNSA. DNA for the CDR3: TGTGCCAGCAGGTTGGGGGGGAACATAGAGACCCAGTACTTC. This sequence encodes CASRLGGNIETQYF. The variable domain in full, with the rest retrieved from reference TRBV7-2 and TRBJ2-5, is GAGVSQSPSNKVTEKGKDVELRCDPISGHTALYWYRQSLGQGLEFLIYFQGNSAPDKSGLPSDRFSAERTGGSVSTLTIQRTQQEDSAVYLCASRLGGNIETQYFGPGTRLLVL.

The rearrangement joins TRBV6-1 to TRBJ1-1; 8 nucleotides line up with TRBD1. The V and J ends lost 7 bases and 2 bases, in that order; junction bases with no gene match: 9. Germline-derived CDR1 and CDR2 are MNHNS and SASEGT. This CDR3 is 15 amino acids long. The CDR3 sequence: CASKVATGVNTEAFF. The CDR3 coding sequence is TGTGCCAGCAAAGTCGCGACAGGGGTTAACACTGAAGCTTTCTTT.